This TCR beta chain was captured in a study of T cells in Graves' hyperthyroidism and ophthalmopathy. This clonotype appeared many times. RNA transcripts served as the template for amplifying TCR beta CDR3 regions. In the first-round RT-PCR of the TCR CDR3, the HTBI primer set was used. TCRdb ran MiXCR on the multiplex PCR reads and lists one entry per CDR3 protein. Of 250,000 to 350,000 distinct CDR3 sequences listed, 20% to 25% were seen once; the top ten hold 50% to 75%. This CDR3 contains 12 residues. V shed 2 bases, J shed 7 bases, and the junction held 1 base outside the gene matches. The receptor's source is a young man with Graves' ophthalmopathy. The sequenced sample was blood. The genes are TRBV12-3 or TRBV12-4 and TRBJ1-1; 7 bases are shared with TRBD1. The CDR3 DNA is TGTGCCAGCAGTTTACAGGGGGTTGAAGCTTTCTTT. This gives the protein CASSLQGVEAFF.